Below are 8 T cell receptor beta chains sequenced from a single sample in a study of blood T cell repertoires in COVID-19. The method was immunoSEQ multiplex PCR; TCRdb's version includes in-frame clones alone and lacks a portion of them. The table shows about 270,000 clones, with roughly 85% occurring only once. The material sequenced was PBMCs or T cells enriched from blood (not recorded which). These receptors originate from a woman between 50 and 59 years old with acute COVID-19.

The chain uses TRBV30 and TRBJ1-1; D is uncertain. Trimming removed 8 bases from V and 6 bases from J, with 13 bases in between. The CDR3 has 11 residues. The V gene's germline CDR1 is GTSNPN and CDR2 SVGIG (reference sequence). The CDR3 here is CAGTPQAEAFF. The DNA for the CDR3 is TGTGCCGGAACCCCGCAGGCTGAAGCTTTCTTT. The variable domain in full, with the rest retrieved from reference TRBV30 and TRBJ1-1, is SQTIHQWPATLVQPVGSPLSLECTVEGTSNPNLYWYRQAAGRGLQLLFYSVGIGQISSEVPQNLSASRPQDRQFILSSKKLLLSDSGFYLCAGTPQAEAFFGQGTRLTVV.

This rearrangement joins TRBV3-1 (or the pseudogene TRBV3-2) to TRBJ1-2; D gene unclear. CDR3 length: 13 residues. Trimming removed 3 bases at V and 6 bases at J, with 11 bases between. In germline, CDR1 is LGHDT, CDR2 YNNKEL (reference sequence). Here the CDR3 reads CASSQEEANGYTF. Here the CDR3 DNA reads TGTGCCAGCAGCCAGGAAGAGGCGAATGGCTACACCTTC.

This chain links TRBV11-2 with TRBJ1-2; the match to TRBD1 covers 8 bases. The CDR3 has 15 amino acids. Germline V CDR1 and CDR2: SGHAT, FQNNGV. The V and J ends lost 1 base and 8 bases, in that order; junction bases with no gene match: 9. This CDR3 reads CASSLVPAGGGGYTF. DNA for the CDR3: TGTGCCAGCAGCTTAGTCCCAGCAGGGGGCGGCGGCTACACCTTC. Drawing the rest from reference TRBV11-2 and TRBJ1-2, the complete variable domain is EAGVAQSPRYKIIEKRQSVAFWCNPISGHATLYWYQQILGQGPKLLIQFQNNGVVDDSQLPKDRFSAERLKGVDSTLKIQPAKLEDSAVYLCASSLVPAGGGGYTFGSGTRLTVV.

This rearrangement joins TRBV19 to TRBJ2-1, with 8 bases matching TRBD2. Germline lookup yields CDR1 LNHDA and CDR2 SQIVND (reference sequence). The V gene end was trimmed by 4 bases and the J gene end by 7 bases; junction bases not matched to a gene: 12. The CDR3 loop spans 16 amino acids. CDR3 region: CASSTPLAGPGNEQFF. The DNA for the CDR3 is TGTGCCAGTAGTACCCCTCTAGCGGGCCCTGGGAATGAGCAGTTCTTC.

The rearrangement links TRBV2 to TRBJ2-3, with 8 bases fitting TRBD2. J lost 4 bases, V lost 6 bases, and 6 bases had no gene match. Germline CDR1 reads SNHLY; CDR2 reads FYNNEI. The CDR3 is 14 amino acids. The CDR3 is CASRDGLAPDTQYF. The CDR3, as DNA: TGTGCCAGCAGGGATGGACTAGCCCCAGATACGCAGTATTTT.

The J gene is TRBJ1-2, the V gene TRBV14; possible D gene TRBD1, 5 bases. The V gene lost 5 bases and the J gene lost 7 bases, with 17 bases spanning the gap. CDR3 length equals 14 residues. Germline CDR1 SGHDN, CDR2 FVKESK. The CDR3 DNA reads TGTGCCAGCAGCTCCCAGGGCCCGTACGCTGGCTACACCTTC. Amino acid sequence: CASSSQGPYAGYTF.

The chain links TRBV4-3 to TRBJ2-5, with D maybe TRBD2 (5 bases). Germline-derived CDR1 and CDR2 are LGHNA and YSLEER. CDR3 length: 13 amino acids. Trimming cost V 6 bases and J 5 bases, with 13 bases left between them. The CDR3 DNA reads TGCGCCAGCAGTCTCGGGGTGGAGGAGACCCAGTACTTC. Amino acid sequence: CASSLGVEETQYF.

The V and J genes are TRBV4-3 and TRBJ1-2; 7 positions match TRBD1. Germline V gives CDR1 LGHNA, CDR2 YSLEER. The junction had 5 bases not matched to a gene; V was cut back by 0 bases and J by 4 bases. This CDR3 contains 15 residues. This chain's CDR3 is CASSQDSPGGYGYTF. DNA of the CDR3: TGCGCCAGCAGCCAAGATAGTCCAGGGGGCTATGGCTACACCTTC.